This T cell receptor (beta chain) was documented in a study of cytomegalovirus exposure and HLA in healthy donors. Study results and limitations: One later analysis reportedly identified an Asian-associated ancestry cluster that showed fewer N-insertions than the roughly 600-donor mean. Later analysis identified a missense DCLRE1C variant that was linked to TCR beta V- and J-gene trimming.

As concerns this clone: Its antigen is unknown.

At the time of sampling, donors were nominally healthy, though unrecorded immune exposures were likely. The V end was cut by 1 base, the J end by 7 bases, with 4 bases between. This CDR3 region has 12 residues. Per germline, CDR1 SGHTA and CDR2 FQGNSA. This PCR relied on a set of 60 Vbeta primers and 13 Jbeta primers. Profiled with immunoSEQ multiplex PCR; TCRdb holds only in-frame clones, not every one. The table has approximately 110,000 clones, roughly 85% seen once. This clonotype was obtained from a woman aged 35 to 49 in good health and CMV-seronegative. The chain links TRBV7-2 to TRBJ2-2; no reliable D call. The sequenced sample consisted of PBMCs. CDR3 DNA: TGTGCCAGCAGCTTAGAATACGGGGAGCTGTTTTTT. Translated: CASSLEYGELFF.